These T cell receptor beta chains were read from a single sample in a study of control samples from healthy donors and cancer patients. Repertoires were generated with immunoSEQ multiplex PCR, while TCRdb's copy carries only in-frame clones and drops some. The table has 77,000 or so clones, about nine tenths seen once; the top ten hold approximately 14%. The specimen sequenced was blood. Receptors were obtained from a man aged 30-40 years in good health. Each CDR3 is given without its conserved first and last residue.

TRBV9 | ASSAKGEPDTQY
TRBV27 | ASSFFGTNTGELF
TRBV30 | AWGEREKLF
TRBV14 | ASSPRLGARVYEQY
TRBV27 | ASSSTTGGNYEQY
TRBV29-1 | SVESSGRSEKLF
TRBV6-2/TRBV6-3 | ASSYRASGTLAGELF
TRBV3-1/TRBV3-2 | ASSQDRPPGDTQY
TRBV11-2 | ASSRLAGGYNEQF
TRBV7-2 | ASSPYITGEKDGYT
TRBV6-2/TRBV6-3 | ASSYAGTSGGREY
TRBV2 | ASSAGQGGNQPQH
TRBV3-1/TRBV3-2 | ASSLTSGGSEQF
TRBV11-2 | ASSSFGAGGRGNTIY
TRBV7-8 | ASSLAGQGAQETQY
TRBV28 | ASRPAGQGTETQY
TRBV4-3 | ASSQDRGTYNEQF
TRBV7-9 | ASTRTQAAPQF
TRBV4-2 | ASSQDQRGATYEQY
TRBV4-1 | ASSQEWRGSSYEQY
TRBV5-8 | ASSLVADTQY
TRBV7-9 | ASSPGSTRKTTDTQY
TRBV7-9 | ASSLLTTSGRPDTQY
TRBV5-4 | ASSLDPGSRDTQY
TRBV7-9 | ASSPQNEQF
TRBV7-6 | ASSLATGVGQPQH
TRBV30 | AWRGRKHYEQY
TRBV2 | ASKFPSTDTQY
TRBV7-2 | ASRQPLAGGDEQF
TRBV7-9 | ASSLLAGTGPYNEQF
TRBV7-7 | ASSPNSGANVLT
TRBV7-9 | ASSSQGQGASGASYEQY
TRBV30 | AWSGRGWGETQY
TRBV7-3 | ASSNTDTQY
TRBV29-1 | SVGGSSADTQY
TRBV7-6 | ASSLAGNTEAF
TRBV30 | AWTWGQGFEKLF
TRBV19 | ATTRGGGGYT
TRBV9 | ASSAEGQAAT
TRBV2 | ASRTGRNTEAF
TRBV11-2 | ASSLGVAKQMETQY
TRBV7-8 | ASSSRQGAYEQY
TRBV7-9 | ASSPHWQGDTGELF
TRBV19 | ASSRGRLNTEAF
TRBV5-1 | ASSRTDLGTEGGETQY
TRBV10-3 | AIGGVRETQY
TRBV28 | ASSQSSGGRTDTQY
TRBV19 | ASSTGQGESEQY
TRBV7-9 | ASSKQAGGKTDTQY
TRBV28 | ASSLGQTNYGYT